This T cell receptor beta chain stems from a study of CD8+ T cells in alopecia areata. Remarks on this clone: As yet, its antigen is unknown.

Germline V gene data show CDR1 as SQVTM and CDR2 as ANQGSEA. V lost 1 base and J lost 0, with 12 bases in between. The CDR3 contains 15 residues. Study results and caveats: Persistence during tofacitinib was seen for many expanded lesional clones in scalp and blood.

Treatment in this sample: oral pan-JAK inhibitor, 5-10 mg twice daily. Individuals with alopecia areata gave both lesional scalp punch biopsies and peripheral blood for collection. Extracted RNA was reverse transcribed, and the resulting cDNA served as sequencing template. TCRdb's copy holds only in-frame clones and misses some; the assay was immunoSEQ multiplex PCR. The top ten hold approximately 15% of the sample, which has under 200,000 clones, around 59% seen once. The V call is TRBV29-1, the J call TRBJ2-5, with D tentatively TRBD2 (5 bases). The sequences come from CD4+ T cells sorted from blood, collected at week 24, from a patient treated with tofacitinib. The receptor was isolated from a human donor with alopecia areata. In DNA form, the CDR3 reads TGCAGCGTTGAAGTGGCGGGTCTCAACCAAGAGACCCAGTACTTC. This encodes CSVEVAGLNQETQYF.